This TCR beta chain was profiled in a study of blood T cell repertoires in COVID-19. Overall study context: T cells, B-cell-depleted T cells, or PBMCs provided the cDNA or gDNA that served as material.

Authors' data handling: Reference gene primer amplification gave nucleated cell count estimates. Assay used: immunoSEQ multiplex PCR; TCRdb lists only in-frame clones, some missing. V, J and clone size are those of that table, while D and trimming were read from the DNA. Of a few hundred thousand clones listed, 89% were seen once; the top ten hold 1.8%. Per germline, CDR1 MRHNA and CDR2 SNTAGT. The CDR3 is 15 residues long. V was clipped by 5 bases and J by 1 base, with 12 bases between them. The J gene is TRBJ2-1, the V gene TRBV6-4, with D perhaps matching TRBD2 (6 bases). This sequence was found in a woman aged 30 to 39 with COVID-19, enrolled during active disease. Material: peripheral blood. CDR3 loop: CASSTLSGSYNEQFF. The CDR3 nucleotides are TGTGCCAGCAGTACCCTTAGCGGTTCCTACAATGAGCAGTTCTTC.